These 32 T cell receptor beta chains share one sample of origin, sequenced in a study of shared clonotypes between healthy human individuals. Using immunoSEQ multiplex PCR, the repertoire was profiled, and TCRdb retains in-frame clones only, with some absent. This table holds a few million clones, more than 90% found once. The sequencing sample was made of naive CD4+ T cells sorted from blood. This sample's subset: CD45RA+ positively selected. The receptor set was obtained from a man aged 18 to 35 in good health.

The count of this clone is one. The chain recombines TRBV6-6 with TRBJ2-1; D not resolved. V lost 2 bases to trimming and J lost 9 bases, with 5 bases between them. This CDR3 spans 11 amino acids. Germline CDR1 reads MNHNY; CDR2 reads SVGAGI (reference sequence). CDR3 bases: TGTGCCAGCAGTTACCGAAGTGAGCAGTTCTTC. Translation gives CASSYRSEQFF.

This clone was detected only once. The V gene is TRBV7-9, the J gene TRBJ2-3; no definite D call. Germline loops: CDR1 SEHNR, CDR2 FQNEAQ (reference sequence). Trimming left V 1 base short and J 11 bases short, with 19 bases between. CDR3 length equals 15 residues. DNA of the CDR3: TGTGCCAGCAGCTTAGAATCAACATCCCTCAGTCGGCAGTATTTT. Translating gives CASSLESTSLSRQYF. The full variable domain, with the rest looked up from reference TRBV7-9 and TRBJ2-3, is DTGVSQNPRHKITKRGQNVTFRCDPISEHNRLYWYRQTLGQGPEFLTYFQNEAQLEKSRLLSDRFSAERPKGSFSTLEIQRTEQGDSAMYLCASSLESTSLSRQYFGPGTRLTVL.

This clone has only a few counts. The sample holds other DNA sequences that translate to the same CDR3. The chain uses TRBV6-1 and TRBJ2-7; 7 bases map to TRBD1. J gave up 4 bases and V 4 bases, and 1 base lay outside the gene matches. Germline V gene lookup returns CDR1 MNHNS and CDR2 SASEGT. The CDR3 has 12 residues. The CDR3 loop is CASSVQGYEQYF. Here the CDR3 DNA reads TGTGCCAGCAGTGTACAGGGGTACGAGCAGTACTTC.

This sequence joins TRBV7-9 and TRBJ2-7; weak D call: TRBD1 (6 bases). Trimming removed 5 bases from V and 5 bases from J, with 19 bases in between. The CDR3 contains 15 residues. Germline V gene lookup returns CDR1 SEHNR and CDR2 FQNEAQ (reference sequence). The CDR3: CASSHRSTGVHEQYF. The CDR3 coding sequence is TGTGCCAGCAGCCATCGTTCGACAGGTGTCCACGAGCAGTACTTC.

Comment on this clone: This same CDR3 is encoded by further DNA sequences in the sample. The chain combines TRBV7-9 with TRBJ2-3; tentative D call: TRBD2 (6 bases). CDR1 SEHNR and CDR2 FQNEAQ come from the germline V gene (reference sequence). V lost 5 bases, J lost 1 base, and 10 bases lay in between. This CDR3 has 14 residues. The CDR3 sequence: CASSRLGGTDTQYF. The CDR3 DNA sequence: TGTGCCAGCAGCCGACTAGGGGGCACAGATACGCAGTATTTT.

Comments on this clone: This sample also contains other DNA sequences that code for the same CDR3. The chain is built from TRBV6-5 and TRBJ1-1; no clear D. The germline gives CDR1 MNHEY, CDR2 SVGAGI. V lost 7 bases, J lost 6 bases, and 15 bases lay in between. The CDR3 contains 13 residues. In DNA, the CDR3 is TGTGCCAGCATTGGGGTTGGGCGGGCTGAAGCTTTCTTT. Its translation: CASIGVGRAEAFF.

This clone occurred once. The rearrangement joins TRBV12-5 to TRBJ2-5, with D possibly TRBD1 on 6 matching bases. V was pared by 6 bases and J by 5 bases, with 28 bases between. Looked up from germline, CDR1 is LGHNT and CDR2 is FRNRAP. The CDR3 has 18 residues. The CDR3, as DNA: TGTGCTAGTGGCGGAAACACAGGGAATTCCCCGAATAGGGAGACCCAGTACTTC. Translating gives CASGGNTGNSPNRETQYF.

V is TRBV27 and J is TRBJ1-2; 7 bases fit TRBD1. The V gene's germline CDR1 is MNHEY and CDR2 SMNVEV (reference sequence). CDR3 length: 13 amino acids. V dropped 0 bases and J dropped 7; count of bases not matched to a gene: 2. CDR3: CASSLSQGVGYTF. CDR3 coding DNA: TGTGCCAGCAGTTTATCGCAGGGGGTTGGCTACACCTTC.

The gene calls are TRBV6-6 and TRBJ2-1, with 8 bases identical to TRBD2. The germline CDR1 and CDR2 sequences are MNHNY and SVGAGI (reference sequence). The V and J ends lost 6 bases and 4 bases, in that order; junction bases with no gene match: 11. CDR3 length: 16 residues. The CDR3 DNA reads as TGTGCCAGCAGGAGGGGGTTGGTAGCGGGGTACAATGAGCAGTTCTTC. It yields the protein CASRRGLVAGYNEQFF.

The chain couples TRBV30 to TRBJ1-2; D not certain. Germline CDR1 reads GTSNPN; CDR2 reads SVGIG (reference sequence). The CDR3 is 11 residues long. Trimming shortened V by 4 bases and J by 7 bases, and 10 bases separated the two germline ends. CDR3 in amino acids: CAWNSEGGYTF. The CDR3 nucleotides are TGTGCCTGGAATTCTGAAGGTGGCTACACCTTC. Looking up the rest from reference TRBV30 and TRBJ1-2 gives the full variable domain: SQTIHQWPATLVQPVGSPLSLECTVEGTSNPNLYWYRQAAGRGLQLLFYSVGIGQISSEVPQNLSASRPQDRQFILSSKKLLLSDSGFYLCAWNSEGGYTFGSGTRLTVV.

The chain combines TRBV11-2 with TRBJ2-3; possibly TRBD2 for D (5 bases). This CDR3 has 15 residues. Germline V gene data show CDR1 as SGHAT and CDR2 as FQNNGV. Trimming took 5 bases from V and 2 from J, leaving 14 bases between them. The CDR3 nucleotides read TGTGCCAGCAGCACGGACTCCGGGTCCACAGATACGCAGTATTTT. This encodes CASSTDSGSTDTQYF.

The V and J genes are TRBV4-1 and TRBJ1-4, with D possibly matching TRBD1 (5 bases). The V gene's germline CDR1 is MGHRA and CDR2 YSYEKL. Deletions cut 0 bases from V and 10 bases from J, with 18 bases between. The CDR3 consists of 16 residues. The CDR3 region is CASSQDLGTGTGKLFF. CDR3 DNA sequence: TGCGCCAGCAGCCAAGATCTGGGGACCGGGACTGGAAAACTGTTTTTT.

The V call is TRBV25-1, the J call TRBJ2-3, with 11 bases aligning to TRBD1. The germline V gene encodes CDR1 MGHDK and CDR2 SYGVNS. Trimming at V came to 4 bases and at J to 2 bases, leaving 2 bases not matched to a gene. This CDR3 is 15 amino acids long. CDR3 DNA sequence: TGTGCCAGCAGTGGGGACAGGGGGATCACAGATACGCAGTATTTT. Its translation is CASSGDRGITDTQYF.

CDR3 loop: CASSLRWTSGNTIYF. Here the CDR3 DNA reads TGTGCCAGCAGTTTAAGATGGACCTCTGGAAACACCATATATTTT. The rearrangement joins TRBV28 to TRBJ1-3; D unresolved. Germline V gene data show CDR1 as MDHEN and CDR2 as SYDVKM. V was pared by 2 bases and J by 0 bases, with 8 bases between. This CDR3 is 15 amino acids long.

The chain combines TRBV6-5 with TRBJ1-1, with D perhaps TRBD1 (6 bases). This CDR3 has 14 residues. CDR1 MNHEY and CDR2 SVGAGI come from the germline V gene. Trimming took 4 bases from V and 0 from J, leaving 9 bases between them. The CDR3 region has the DNA TGTGCCAGCAGTTGGGGACACGTGAACACTGAAGCTTTCTTT. It yields the protein CASSWGHVNTEAFF.

V and J are TRBV7-2 and TRBJ2-3; possible D gene TRBD2, 6 bases. CDR3 length equals 19 residues. V was shortened by 2 bases and J by 3 bases, with 24 bases between the two germline ends. Per germline, CDR1 SGHTA and CDR2 FQGNSA. The CDR3 loop reads CASSLLSTSLRRGTDTQYF. DNA of the CDR3: TGTGCCAGCAGCTTACTCTCGACTAGTTTAAGGAGAGGAACAGATACGCAGTATTTT.

This rearrangement joins TRBV5-6 to TRBJ2-1; 9 bases are a match to TRBD1. The J segment lost 7 bases and the V segment lost 2 bases, leaving 4 bases of the junction unmatched. CDR1 SGHDT and CDR2 YYEEEE come from the germline V gene. The CDR3 sequence is 14 residues long. CDR3 DNA: TGTGCCAGCAGCTTCTCAGACAGGGGGAATGAGCAGTTCTTC. It is translated as CASSFSDRGNEQFF.

This chain connects TRBV7-2 to TRBJ2-6, with D perhaps matching TRBD2 (6 bases). The CDR3 totals 15 residues. Trimming took 5 bases from V and 2 from J, leaving 10 bases between them. The germline V gene encodes CDR1 SGHTA and CDR2 FQGNSA. Here the CDR3 reads CASSPSSAGANVLTF. For the CDR3, the DNA is TGTGCCAGCAGCCCCTCTAGCGCTGGGGCCAACGTCCTGACTTTC. Full variable domain (missing parts from reference TRBV7-2 and TRBJ2-6): GAGVSQSPSNKVTEKGKDVELRCDPISGHTALYWYRQSLGQGLEFLIYFQGNSAPDKSGLPSDRFSAERTGGSVSTLTIQRTQQEDSAVYLCASSPSSAGANVLTFGAGSRLTVL.

In regard to this clone: Other DNA sequences in this sample translate to the same CDR3. The J gene is TRBJ1-6, the V gene TRBV7-2; TRBD1 aligns across 7 bases. The CDR3 consists of 13 residues. V lost 5 bases to trimming and J lost 6 bases; unmatched junction nucleotides: 1. Per the germline V gene, CDR1 is SGHTA and CDR2 is FQGNSA. The CDR3 region has the DNA TGTGCCAGCAGCCCAGGGGGTAATTCACCCCTCCACTTT. Translating it yields CASSPGGNSPLHF.

As concerns this clone: This sample also contains other DNA sequences that code for the same CDR3. The rearrangement links TRBV6-5 to TRBJ2-1, with 12 positions matching TRBD2. Trimming removed 6 bases from V and 10 bases from J; junction bases left unmatched: 4. Per the germline V gene, CDR1 is MNHEY and CDR2 is SVGAGI. This CDR3 has 13 residues. The CDR3 region has the DNA TGTGCCAGCAGACGTGGACTAGCGGGAGAGCAGTTCTTC. Protein: CASRRGLAGEQFF.

This clone appeared once. The chain employs TRBV5-6 and TRBJ2-3, with D possibly matching TRBD1 (6 bases). The CDR3 runs 15 residues. Trimming took off 1 base at V and 3 bases at J, with 12 bases between the two ends. CDR1 SGHDT and CDR2 YYEEEE come from the germline V gene. CDR3 region: CASSLWQGWTDTQYF. The CDR3 region has the DNA TGTGCCAGCAGCTTGTGGCAGGGGTGGACAGATACGCAGTATTTT. The variable domain in full, with the rest retrieved from reference TRBV5-6 and TRBJ2-3, is DAGVTQSPTHLIKTRGQQVTLRCSPKSGHDTVSWYQQALGQGPQFIFQYYEEEERQRGNFPDRFSGHQFPNYSSELNVNALLLGDSALYLCASSLWQGWTDTQYFGPGTRLTVL.

The chain joins TRBV10-2 to TRBJ2-1; perhaps D is TRBD1 or TRBD2 (5 bases each). This CDR3 contains 12 residues. Germline V CDR1 and CDR2: WSHSY, SAAADI. The V gene lost 4 bases and the J gene lost 12 bases, with 13 bases spanning the gap. The CDR3: CASSGDGVRQFF. The CDR3, as DNA: TGCGCCAGCAGTGGGGACGGCGTGAGGCAGTTCTTC.

This chain uses TRBV5-1 with TRBJ1-1; 7 bases line up with TRBD1. The length of the CDR3 is 13 residues. Per germline, CDR1 SGHRS and CDR2 YFSETQ. The junction had 2 bases not matched to a gene; V was cut back by 3 bases and J by 3 bases. The DNA of the CDR3 is TGCGCCAGCAGCTCCGACAGGGACACTGAAGCTTTCTTT. Translation gives CASSSDRDTEAFF.

V and J are TRBV7-2 and TRBJ2-5; D may match TRBD1 or TRBD2 (5 bases each). This CDR3 region has 15 residues. The germline V and J ends were trimmed by 2 bases and 5 bases, with 15 bases remaining between them. Germline CDR1 SGHTA, CDR2 FQGNSA. The CDR3 DNA is TGTGCCAGCAGCTTATCTGGCAGGGACCGGGAGACCCAGTACTTC. Translation gives CASSLSGRDRETQYF.

The chain couples TRBV11-2 to TRBJ1-1, with D hard to call. Germline values: CDR1 SGHAT, CDR2 FQNNGV. The CDR3 is 14 residues long. Trimming pared 2 bases from V and 3 bases from J, leaving 10 bases between. CDR3 sequence (DNA): TGTGCCAGCAGCTTATACCCCGGGGACACTGAAGCTTTCTTT. As protein: CASSLYPGDTEAFF.

This chain links TRBV6-1 with TRBJ2-5, with 9 bases identical to TRBD2. Germline CDR1 reads MNHNS; CDR2 reads SASEGT. The CDR3 runs to 16 residues. J was trimmed by 5 bases and V by 2 bases; bases with no gene match: 9. CDR3 residues: CASSETGGRVLETQYF. The CDR3 nucleotides are TGTGCCAGCAGTGAAACTGGCGGGAGGGTTCTGGAGACCCAGTACTTC.

CDR3 sequence reads: CARSFWVSADTQYF. CDR3 bases: TGTGCCAGAAGCTTCTGGGTTAGCGCCGATACGCAGTATTTT. The chain recombines TRBV5-3 with TRBJ2-3, with a weak D call TRBD2 (5 bases). TRBV5-3 is filed as an ORF, its function uncertain. The CDR3 is made up of 14 amino acids. The V end was cut by 2 bases, the J end by 6 bases, with 13 bases between.

The gene calls are TRBV29-1 and TRBJ1-3; a possible D gene is TRBD1 (5 bases). The CDR3 runs to 13 residues. The germline gives CDR1 SQVTM, CDR2 ANQGSEA. The V gene lost 7 bases and the J gene lost 3 bases, with 13 bases spanning the gap. The CDR3 is CSADPGGGNTIYF. CDR3 DNA sequence: TGCAGCGCCGACCCGGGGGGTGGAAACACCATATATTTT.

V gene TRBV25-1 combines with J gene TRBJ2-6; D is ambiguous. CDR3 size: 16 residues. Germline assignment: CDR1 MGHDK and CDR2 SYGVNS. With 1 base removed from V and 1 base from J, the gap between germline ends came to 8 bases. The DNA for the CDR3 is TGTGCCAGCAGTGAATCCAGCGTTTCTGGGGCCAACGTCCTGACTTTC. Translating gives CASSESSVSGANVLTF.

The chain employs TRBV2 and TRBJ2-3, with D unresolved. Germline CDR1 and CDR2: SNHLY and FYNNEI. The CDR3 has 16 residues. V lost 4 bases to trimming and J lost 2 bases, with 16 bases between them. The CDR3 DNA sequence: TGTGCCAGCAGTGCCGCGCCTACGTACAACACAGATACGCAGTATTTT. Its translation: CASSAAPTYNTDTQYF. The complete variable domain, with remaining parts taken from reference TRBV2 and TRBJ2-3, reads EPEVTQTPSHQVTQMGQEVILRCVPISNHLYFYWYRQILGQKVEFLVSFYNNEISEKSEIFDDQFSVERPDGSNFTLKIRSTKLEDSAMYFCASSAAPTYNTDTQYFGPGTRLTVL.

This rearrangement joins TRBV2 to TRBJ2-1, with TRBD1 matching over 7 bases. This CDR3 contains 16 residues. Trimming removed 8 bases from V and 4 bases from J; junction bases left unmatched: 14. Germline CDR1 and CDR2: SNHLY and FYNNEI. CDR3 sequence: CASGPDRALMYNEQFF. The CDR3 nucleotides read TGTGCCAGCGGACCCGACAGGGCACTCATGTACAATGAGCAGTTCTTC.

A remark on this clone: Other DNA sequences in the sample encode the same CDR3. This rearrangement joins TRBV7-2 to TRBJ1-5; D remains ambiguous. Germline V gene lookup returns CDR1 SGHTA and CDR2 FQGNSA. The V and J ends lost 1 base and 0 bases respectively, with 7 bases between them. The CDR3 is made up of 15 amino acids. Written as DNA, the CDR3 is TGTGCCAGCAGCTTAGGTGGGAGTAGCAATCAGCCCCAGCATTTT. Residues: CASSLGGSSNQPQHF.